The 18 T cell receptor beta chains in this list originate from one sample, sequenced in a study of spatial heterogeneity in lung cancer. Time point indicated: blood at routine non-recurrence follow-up after resection. In TCRdb, the 5' RACE reads were re-called with MiXCR into one record per CDR3 protein. The repertoire includes more than 75,000 distinct CDR3 sequences, approximately 19% of them detected once, and roughly a fifth sits in the top ten. The sample consisted of PBMCs, taken at follow-up. These receptors all stem from a male donor with early-stage non-small cell lung cancer.

This chain joins TRBV6-1 and TRBJ1-2; 8 nucleotides match TRBD1. Germline loops: CDR1 MNHNS, CDR2 SASEGT. The V gene end was trimmed by 5 bases and the J gene end by 4 bases; junction bases not matched to a gene: 6. This CDR3 is built from 14 residues. Written as DNA, the CDR3 is TGTGCCAGCAGTTACAGGGGGTCGGGCTATGGCTACACCTTC. This gives the protein CASSYRGSGYGYTF.

V gene TRBV12-3 or TRBV12-4 combines with J gene TRBJ1-3; perhaps TRBD1 as D (5 bases). With 5 bases removed from V and 2 bases from J, the gap between germline ends came to 7 bases. The CDR3 is 13 amino acids. Here the CDR3 reads CASSIRAGNTIYF. In DNA, the CDR3 is TGTGCCAGCAGTATCAGGGCTGGAAACACCATATATTTT.

Only a few counts were recorded for this clonotype. The chain couples TRBV4-3 to TRBJ2-5; possible D gene TRBD2, 5 bases. The V end was cut by 0 bases, the J end by 5 bases, with 10 bases between. CDR3 length: 14 residues. CDR1 LGHNA and CDR2 YSLEER come from the germline V gene. The CDR3 region has the DNA TGCGCCAGCAGCCAAGACGGGGATGGGGAGACCCAGTACTTC. It is translated as CASSQDGDGETQYF.

By frequency in the sample, this clonotype is medium-sized. This chain connects TRBV4-1 to TRBJ1-2; 9 bases match TRBD1. The V segment lost 3 bases and the J segment 3 bases; nucleotides outside the gene matches: 8. The CDR3 consists of 16 residues. Germline V lookup: CDR1 MGHRA, CDR2 YSYEKL. The CDR3 DNA reads TGCGCCAGCAGCCAGGCCGGGACAGGGAGTTACTATGGCTACACCTTC. This codes for CASSQAGTGSYYGYTF.

There are a few counts of this clonotype. The chain uses TRBV5-6 and TRBJ2-3, with unresolved D. The V end lost 2 bases, the J end lost 0 bases, and 4 bases lay between the germline ends. Germline CDR1 reads SGHDT; CDR2 reads YYEEEE. The CDR3 length is 13 residues. For the CDR3, the DNA is TGTGCCAGCAGCTTCTTTAGCACAGATACGCAGTATTTT. The encoded protein is CASSFFSTDTQYF.

The chain carries TRBV6-5 and TRBJ2-3; no clear D gene. Germline V gene lookup returns CDR1 MNHEY and CDR2 SVGAGI. Trimming took 6 bases from V and 1 from J, leaving 5 bases between them. The CDR3 has 12 amino acids. The CDR3 reads CASSRGTDTQYF. The CDR3 DNA sequence: TGTGCCAGCAGCCGAGGCACAGATACGCAGTATTTT.

This clonotype has at least ten counts. The chain employs TRBV5-1 and TRBJ2-2, with TRBD2 matching 15 bases. The CDR3 loop spans 22 amino acids. The ends lost 3 bases at V and 3 bases at J; junction bases unmatched: 18. Germline V lookup: CDR1 SGHRS, CDR2 YFSETQ. CDR3 in amino acids: CASSSPGLAGGKRFGDTGELFF. In nucleotides, the CDR3 is TGCGCCAGCAGCTCGCCGGGACTAGCGGGAGGAAAGAGGTTCGGGGACACCGGGGAGCTGTTTTTT.

J is TRBJ1-1 and V is TRBV12-1. TRBV12-1 is a listed pseudogene. CDR3 length: 12 amino acids. CDR3 nucleotides: TGTGCCAGCAGCTTTGGGACCGGTGAAGCTTTCTTT. Protein sequence: CASSFGTGEAFF.

The rearrangement uses TRBV24-1 and TRBJ1-1, with D possibly TRBD1 on 5 matching bases. This CDR3 spans 14 amino acids. The V gene's germline CDR1 is KGHDR and CDR2 SFDVKD. The germline V and J ends were trimmed by 2 bases and 5 bases, with 11 bases remaining between them. CDR3 nucleotide sequence: TGTGCCACCAGTGATTCCCATAGACAGACTGAAGCTTTCTTT. It translates to CATSDSHRQTEAFF.

The chain employs TRBV9 and TRBJ1-3, with 7 positions matching TRBD1. The CDR3 consists of 14 residues. Trimming at V came to 7 bases and at J to 4 bases, leaving 8 bases not matched to a gene. Germline CDR1 is SGDLS and CDR2 is YYNGEE. The CDR3 spells CASASGTVGNTIYF. CDR3 DNA sequence: TGTGCCAGCGCTAGTGGGACAGTCGGAAACACCATATATTTT.

This clonotype was observed a few times. The chain combines TRBV24-1 with TRBJ2-7, with D perhaps TRBD2 (6 bases). V dropped 3 bases and J dropped 4 bases, with 21 bases sitting between them. Germline V CDR1 and CDR2: KGHDR, SFDVKD. The CDR3 is 17 amino acids. CDR3 sequence: CATSDAPDPDREYEQYV. As DNA, the CDR3 is TGTGCCACCAGTGATGCCCCCGACCCCGACCGGGAGTACGAGCAGTACGTC.

The chain couples TRBV6-5 to TRBJ1-2; no clear D gene. The CDR3 spans 11 residues. The V and J ends lost 6 bases and 8 bases respectively, with 10 bases between them. Germline V gives CDR1 MNHEY, CDR2 SVGAGI. The CDR3 sequence: CASRGLLGYTF. CDR3 bases: TGTGCCAGCAGGGGCCTTTTGGGCTACACCTTC.

This clonotype was counted a few times. This chain connects TRBV19 to TRBJ1-5; 8 nucleotides match TRBD1. V gave up 5 bases and J gave up 4 bases; unmatched junction bases: 4. Germline lookup yields CDR1 LNHDA and CDR2 SQIVND (reference sequence). CDR3 length: 14 residues. The CDR3 region has the DNA TGTGCCAGTAGTTCGACAGGGGAAAATCAGCCCCAGCATTTT. Translated, it gives CASSSTGENQPQHF.

The V and J genes are TRBV5-1 and TRBJ2-3; the match to TRBD1 covers 7 bases. Germline CDR1 SGHRS, CDR2 YFSETQ. The CDR3 sequence is 15 residues long. The junction had 5 bases not matched to a gene; V was cut back by 4 bases and J by 0 bases. The CDR3 nucleotides are TGCGCCAGCAGCCCACGGACAGGAAGCACAGATACGCAGTATTTT. It encodes CASSPRTGSTDTQYF. Variable domain in full (rest from reference TRBV5-1 and TRBJ2-3): KAGVTQTPRYLIKTRGQQVTLSCSPISGHRSVSWYQQTPGQGLQFLFEYFSETQRNKGNFPGRFSGRQFSNSRSEMNVSTLELGDSALYLCASSPRTGSTDTQYFGPGTRLTVL.

The chain uses TRBV7-2 and TRBJ1-2, with D uncertain. V was pared by 3 bases and J by 8 bases, with 13 bases between. CDR3 length: 13 residues. Per germline, CDR1 SGHTA and CDR2 FQGNSA. CDR3 coding DNA: TGTGCCAGCAGCTTCTCCGTAATTTACGGCTACACCTTC. Translated: CASSFSVIYGYTF. The full variable domain, rest sourced from reference TRBV7-2 and TRBJ1-2, is GAGVSQSPSNKVTEKGKDVELRCDPISGHTALYWYRQSLGQGLEFLIYFQGNSAPDKSGLPSDRFSAERTGGSVSTLTIQRTQQEDSAVYLCASSFSVIYGYTFGSGTRLTVV.

This clonotype was counted at least ten times. This chain uses TRBV5-6 with TRBJ1-1, with TRBD1 matching over 7 bases. The CDR3 covers 14 residues. Germline V gene sequence: CDR1 SGHDT, CDR2 YYEEEE. Germline trimming cut 2 bases from V and 3 bases from J; bases unmatched to any gene: 4. The CDR3 reads CASSLEQGYTEAFF. The CDR3 nucleotides read TGTGCCAGCAGCTTAGAACAGGGGTACACTGAAGCTTTCTTT.

This clonotype was observed a handful of times. V is TRBV7-8 and J is TRBJ2-7, with TRBD2 identical over 13 bases. Germline assignment: CDR1 SGHVS and CDR2 FQNEAQ. This CDR3 spans 17 amino acids. The junction had 14 bases not matched to a gene; V was cut back by 5 bases and J by 7 bases. The DNA for the CDR3 is TGTGCCAGCAGCGTAACTAGCGGGGGGGCCCCGTTAATAGAGCAGTACGTC. Its translation: CASSVTSGGAPLIEQYV.

This chain links TRBV2 with TRBJ2-3; D not resolved. Germline-derived CDR1 and CDR2 are SNHLY and FYNNEI. This CDR3 has 14 residues. The ends were cut back, 1 base at V and 3 bases at J, with 8 bases in the middle. The chain's CDR3 is CASSEGAFTDTQYF. CDR3 coding DNA: TGTGCCAGCAGTGAAGGGGCCTTTACAGATACGCAGTATTTT.